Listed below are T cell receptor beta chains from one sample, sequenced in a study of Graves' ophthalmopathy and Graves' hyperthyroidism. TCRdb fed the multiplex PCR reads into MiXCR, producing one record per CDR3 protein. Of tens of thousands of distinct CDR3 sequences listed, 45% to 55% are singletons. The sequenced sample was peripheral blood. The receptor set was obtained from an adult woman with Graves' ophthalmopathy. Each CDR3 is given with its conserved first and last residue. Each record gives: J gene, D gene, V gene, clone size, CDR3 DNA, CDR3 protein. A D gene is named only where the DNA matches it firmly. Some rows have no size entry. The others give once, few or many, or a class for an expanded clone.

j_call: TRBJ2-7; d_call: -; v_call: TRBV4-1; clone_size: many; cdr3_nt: TGCGCCAGCAGCCAAGAAGGATGGCCTAACGTAACCCCCTACGAGCAGTACTTC; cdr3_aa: CASSQEGWPNVTPYEQYF
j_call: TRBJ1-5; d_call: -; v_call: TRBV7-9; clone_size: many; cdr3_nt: TGTGCCAGCAGCTATACGGACAGCACTAATCAGCCCCAGCATTTT; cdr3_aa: CASSYTDSTNQPQHF
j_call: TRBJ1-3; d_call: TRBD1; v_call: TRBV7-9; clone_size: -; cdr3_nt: TGCGCCAGCTGCTACTCACAGGGGAGCTACACCATATATTTT; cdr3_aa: CASCYSQGSYTIYF
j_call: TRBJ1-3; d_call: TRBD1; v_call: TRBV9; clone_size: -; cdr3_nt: TGCGCCAGCAGCTTGGTCGCAGGGGGCGGAAACACCATATATTTT; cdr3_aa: CASSLVAGGGNTIYF
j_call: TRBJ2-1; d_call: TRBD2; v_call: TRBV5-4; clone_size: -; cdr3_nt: TGTGCCAGCAGCCTGGAGGGCGGGGGGGCCAATGAGCAGTTCTTC; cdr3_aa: CASSLEGGGANEQFF
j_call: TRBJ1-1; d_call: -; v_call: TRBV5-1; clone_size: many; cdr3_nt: TGCGCCAGCAGCCCCGAGCGGGGGAACACTGAAGCTTTCTTT; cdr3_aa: CASSPERGNTEAFF
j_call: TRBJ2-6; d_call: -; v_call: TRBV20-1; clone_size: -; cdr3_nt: TGCAGTGCGCCTGATGACCCTGCCAACACTGAAGCTTTC; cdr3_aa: CSAPDDPANTEAF
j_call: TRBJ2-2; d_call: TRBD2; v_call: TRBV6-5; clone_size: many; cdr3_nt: TGTGCCAGCACGCGGGAGGGGAACACCGGGGAGCTGTTTTTT; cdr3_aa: CASTREGNTGELFF
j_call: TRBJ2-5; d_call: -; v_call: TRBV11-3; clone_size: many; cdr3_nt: TGTGCCAGCAGCCCATCCCCGGCCCAAGAGACCCAGTACTTC; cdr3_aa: CASSPSPAQETQYF
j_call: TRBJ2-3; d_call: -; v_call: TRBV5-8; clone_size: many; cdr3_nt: TGTGCCAGCAGCATGGCACTTCCCACAGATACGCAGTATTTT; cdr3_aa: CASSMALPTDTQYF
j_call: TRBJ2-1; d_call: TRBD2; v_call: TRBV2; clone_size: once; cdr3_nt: TGTGCCAGCAGTGAAGTGTCTAGCGGGAGCCGGGCGTTCTTC; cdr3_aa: CASSEVSSGSRAFF
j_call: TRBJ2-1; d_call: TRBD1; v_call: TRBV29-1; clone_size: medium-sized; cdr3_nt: TGCAGCGTTGACAGGGGGCTCGCCTACAATGAGCAGTTCTTC; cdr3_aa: CSVDRGLAYNEQFF
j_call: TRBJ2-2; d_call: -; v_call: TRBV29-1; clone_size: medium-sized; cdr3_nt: TGCAGCGTTTATGGGGGGCAGGCCGGGGAGCTGTTTTTT; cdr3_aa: CSVYGGQAGELFF
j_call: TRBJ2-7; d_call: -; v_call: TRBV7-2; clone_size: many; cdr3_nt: TGTGCCAGCAGCTTAGGAGTAGGCTACGAGCAGTACTTC; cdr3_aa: CASSLGVGYEQYF
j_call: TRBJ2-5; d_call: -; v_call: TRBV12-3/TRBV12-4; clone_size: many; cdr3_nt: TGTGCCAGCAGTCAGAGGACTTGGGGAGAGACCCAGTACTTC; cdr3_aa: CASSQRTWGETQYF
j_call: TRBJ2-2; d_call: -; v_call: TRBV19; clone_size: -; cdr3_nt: TGTGCCAGTAGCAATCCCAGGGTGGCAGGGGCCAACGTCCTGTTTTTT; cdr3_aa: CASSNPRVAGANVLFF
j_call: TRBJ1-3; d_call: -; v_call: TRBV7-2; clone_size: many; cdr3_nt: TGTGCCAGCAGCAGAGACAGCTTCTCTGGAAACACCATATATTTT; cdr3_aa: CASSRDSFSGNTIYF
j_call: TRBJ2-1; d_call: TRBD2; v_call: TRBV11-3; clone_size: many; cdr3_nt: TGTGCCAGCAGCTTAGCTAGCGGGGCGGTCTCCTACAATGAGCAGTTCTTC; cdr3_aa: CASSLASGAVSYNEQFF
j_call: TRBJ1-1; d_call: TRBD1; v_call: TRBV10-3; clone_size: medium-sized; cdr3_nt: TGTGCCATCAGTGGACAGGGGGCGAAGGAAGCTTTCTTT; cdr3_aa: CAISGQGAKEAFF
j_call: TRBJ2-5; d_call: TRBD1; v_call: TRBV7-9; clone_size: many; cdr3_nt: TGTGCCAGCAGCCGTAGGGACAGGGGTCGACGGGAGACCCAGTACTTC; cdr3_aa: CASSRRDRGRRETQYF
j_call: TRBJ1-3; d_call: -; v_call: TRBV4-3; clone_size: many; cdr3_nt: TGCGCCAGCAGCCAAGACAGGGGTCCTGGAAACACCATATATTTT; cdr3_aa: CASSQDRGPGNTIYF
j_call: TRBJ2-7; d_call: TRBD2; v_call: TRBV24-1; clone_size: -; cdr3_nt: TGTGCCACCAGTGACTCAAGGGCTAGCGGGAGGGGCGAGCAGTACTTC; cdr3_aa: CATSDSRASGRGEQYF
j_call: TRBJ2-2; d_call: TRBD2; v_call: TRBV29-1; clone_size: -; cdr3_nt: TGCAGCGTCAGATCCGGTGGGACTAGCGGTACCGGGGAGCTGTTTTTT; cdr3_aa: CSVRSGGTSGTGELFF
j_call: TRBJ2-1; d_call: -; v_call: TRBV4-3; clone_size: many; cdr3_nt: TGCGCCAGCAGCCAAATGTCCGGACCAGGAAATGAGCAGTTCTTC; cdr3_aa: CASSQMSGPGNEQFF
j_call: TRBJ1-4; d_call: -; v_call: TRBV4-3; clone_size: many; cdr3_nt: TGCGCCAGCAGCCAAGATTGGACAGATTCTAATGAAAAACTGTTTTTT; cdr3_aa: CASSQDWTDSNEKLFF
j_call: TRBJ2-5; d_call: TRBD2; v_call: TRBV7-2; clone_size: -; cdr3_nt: TGCGCCAGCAGCTTAGGGACTAGCGGGATGTGCCAAGAGACCCTGTACTTC; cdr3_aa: CASSLGTSGMCQETLYF
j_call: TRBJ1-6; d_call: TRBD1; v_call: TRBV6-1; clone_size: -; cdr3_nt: TGTGCCAGCAGTCCGAAGGGACAGCACCTTCTGGGTTCACCCCTCCACTTT; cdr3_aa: CASSPKGQHLLGSPLHF
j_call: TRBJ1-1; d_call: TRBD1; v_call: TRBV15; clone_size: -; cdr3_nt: TGTGCCACCAGCAGAGATCGGGGTCAGGGGGCAACTGAAGCTTTCTTT; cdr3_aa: CATSRDRGQGATEAFF
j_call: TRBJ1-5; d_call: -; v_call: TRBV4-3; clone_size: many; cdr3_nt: TGCGCCAGCAGCCAAGAGCGGGGTCTGAATCAGCCCCAGCATTTT; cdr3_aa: CASSQERGLNQPQHF
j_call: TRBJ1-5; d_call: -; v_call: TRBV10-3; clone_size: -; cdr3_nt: TGTGCCATCAGGACGGATAGCAATCAGCCCCAGCATTTT; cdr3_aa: CAIRTDSNQPQHF
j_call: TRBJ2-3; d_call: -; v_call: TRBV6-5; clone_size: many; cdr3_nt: TGTGCCAGCACCCAGAGAGGACCAAGCACAGATACGCAGTATTTT; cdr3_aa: CASTQRGPSTDTQYF